The sequence of this TCR beta chain was determined in a study of OX40 agonist ivuxolimab in advanced cancers. Study-level findings and limits: CD8+ T cells were the subset that, on average, had more expanded clones than CD4+.

Sequencing was performed with immunoSEQ multiplex PCR; in TCRdb, only in-frame clones are kept and a portion is missing. The profile covers approximately 86,000 clones, with approximately 91% appearing a single time and less than 0.35% taken by the ten largest. Blood sampling took place at baseline, cycle 4 day 1, and cycle 7 day 1. There are 14 residues in the CDR3. The V gene end was trimmed by 0 bases and the J gene end by 3 bases; junction bases not matched to a gene: 3. Germline-derived CDR1 and CDR2 are SGHRS and YFSETQ. Comment on this clone: Its antigen is as yet unknown.

Sequenced material: CD4+ or CD8+ T cells sorted from blood, taken in a trial of the OX40 agonist ivuxolimab. The V and J genes are TRBV5-1 and TRBJ2-7; 7 bases map to TRBD1. This clonotype was obtained from an adult with an advanced solid tumor such as melanoma, head and neck, liver or kidney cancer. The CDR3 reads CASSLGQGYYEQYF. In DNA form, the CDR3 reads TGCGCCAGCAGCTTGGGACAGGGTTACTACGAGCAGTACTTC.